The next 3 T cell receptor beta chains were all read from a single sample in a study of cytomegalovirus exposure and HLA in healthy donors. The study ran its PCR with 60 Vbeta and 13 Jbeta primers. TCRdb's table, derived via immunoSEQ multiplex PCR, lists solely in-frame clones and lacks some. Found here are tens of thousands of clones, about 84% of them singletons; the top ten hold roughly 5.7%. Sample: PBMCs. These receptors originate from a male donor in good health and CMV-seronegative.

V and J are TRBV10-3 and TRBJ1-1; 9 nucleotides match TRBD1. This CDR3 is built from 12 residues. The germline CDR1 and CDR2 sequences are ENHRY and SYGVKD. V gave up 10 bases and J gave up 4 bases; unmatched junction bases: 4. In nucleotides, the CDR3 is TGTGCCAGCGGACAGGGGACCACTGAAGCTTTCTTT. Translating it yields CASGQGTTEAFF.

The rearrangement uses TRBV7-8 and TRBJ2-2; TRBD2 aligns across 8 bases. The CDR3 runs to 16 residues. V dropped 1 base and J dropped 6; count of bases not matched to a gene: 7. CDR1 SGHVS and CDR2 FQNEAQ come from the germline V gene. In nucleotides, the CDR3 is TGTGCCAGCAGCTTAGGGGCTAGCGGGTGGGCCGGGGAGCTGTTTTTT. It specifies CASSLGASGWAGELFF.

This chain connects TRBV30 to TRBJ1-2; D ambiguous. This CDR3 is 13 amino acids long. The germline V gene has CDR1 GTSNPN and CDR2 SVGIG (reference sequence). V lost 4 bases and J 8 bases, leaving 17 bases between the germline ends. In DNA, the CDR3 is TGTGCCTGGAACCTACTATCGGGAGGAGGCTACACCTTC. The encoded protein is CAWNLLSGGGYTF.